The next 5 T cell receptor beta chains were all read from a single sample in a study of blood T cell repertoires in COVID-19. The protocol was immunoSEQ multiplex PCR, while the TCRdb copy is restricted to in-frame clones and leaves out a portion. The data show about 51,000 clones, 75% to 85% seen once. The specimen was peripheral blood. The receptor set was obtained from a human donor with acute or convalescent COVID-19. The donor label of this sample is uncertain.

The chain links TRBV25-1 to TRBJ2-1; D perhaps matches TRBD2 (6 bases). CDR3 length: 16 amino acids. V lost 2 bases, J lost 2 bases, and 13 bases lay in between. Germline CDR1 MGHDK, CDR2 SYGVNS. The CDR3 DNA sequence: TGTGCCAGCAGTGAACTCGGGGGATCTACCTACAATGAGCAGTTCTTC. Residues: CASSELGGSTYNEQFF.

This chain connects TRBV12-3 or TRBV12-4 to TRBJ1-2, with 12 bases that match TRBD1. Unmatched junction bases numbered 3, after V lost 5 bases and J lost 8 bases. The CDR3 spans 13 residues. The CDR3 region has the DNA TGTGCCAGCAGTCCGGGGACAGGGGGCGGCTACACCTTC. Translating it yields CASSPGTGGGYTF.

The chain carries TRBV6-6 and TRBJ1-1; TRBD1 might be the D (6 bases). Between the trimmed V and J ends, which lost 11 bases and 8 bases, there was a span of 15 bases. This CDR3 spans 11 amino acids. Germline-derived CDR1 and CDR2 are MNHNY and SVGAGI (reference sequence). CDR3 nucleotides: TGTGCCGCCCTCAGGGGCTCCGAAGCTTTCTTT. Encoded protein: CAALRGSEAFF.

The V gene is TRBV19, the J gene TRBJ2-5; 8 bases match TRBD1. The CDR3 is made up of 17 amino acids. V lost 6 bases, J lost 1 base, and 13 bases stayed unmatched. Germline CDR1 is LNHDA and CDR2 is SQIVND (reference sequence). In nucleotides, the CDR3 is TGTGCCAGTAGCTCCTCGACAGGGGCCGGGCCCCAAGAGACCCAGTACTTC. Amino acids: CASSSSTGAGPQETQYF.

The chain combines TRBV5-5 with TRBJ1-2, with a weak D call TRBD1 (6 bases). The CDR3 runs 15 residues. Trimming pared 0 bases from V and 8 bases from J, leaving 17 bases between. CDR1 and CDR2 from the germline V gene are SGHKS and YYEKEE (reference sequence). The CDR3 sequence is CASSLASLGGEGYTF. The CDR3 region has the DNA TGTGCCAGCAGCTTGGCCAGCCTAGGGGGTGAGGGCTACACCTTC.